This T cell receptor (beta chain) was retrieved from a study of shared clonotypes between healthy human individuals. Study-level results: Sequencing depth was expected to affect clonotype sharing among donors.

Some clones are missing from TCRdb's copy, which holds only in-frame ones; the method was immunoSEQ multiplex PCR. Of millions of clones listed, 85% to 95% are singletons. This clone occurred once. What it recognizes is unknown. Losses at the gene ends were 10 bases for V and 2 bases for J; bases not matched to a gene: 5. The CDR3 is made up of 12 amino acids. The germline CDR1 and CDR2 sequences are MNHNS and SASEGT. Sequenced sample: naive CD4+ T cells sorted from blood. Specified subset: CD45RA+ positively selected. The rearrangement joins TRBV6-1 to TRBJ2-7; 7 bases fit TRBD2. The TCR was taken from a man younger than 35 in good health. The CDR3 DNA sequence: TGTGCCACCTCGCGGGGGACCTACGAGCAGTACTTC. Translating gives CATSRGTYEQYF.